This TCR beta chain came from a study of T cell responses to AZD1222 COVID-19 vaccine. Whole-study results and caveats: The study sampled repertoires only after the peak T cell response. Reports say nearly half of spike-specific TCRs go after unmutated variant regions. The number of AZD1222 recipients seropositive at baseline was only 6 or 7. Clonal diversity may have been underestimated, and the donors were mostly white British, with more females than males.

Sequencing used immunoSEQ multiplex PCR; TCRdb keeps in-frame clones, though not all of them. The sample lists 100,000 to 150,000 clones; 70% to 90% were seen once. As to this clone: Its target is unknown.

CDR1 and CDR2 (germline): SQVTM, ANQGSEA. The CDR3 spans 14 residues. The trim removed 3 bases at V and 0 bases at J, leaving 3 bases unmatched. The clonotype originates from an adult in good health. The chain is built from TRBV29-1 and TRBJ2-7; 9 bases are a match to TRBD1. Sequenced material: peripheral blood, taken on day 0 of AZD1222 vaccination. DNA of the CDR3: TGCAGCGTTGAGGGGGACAGGGTCTCCTACGAGCAGTACTTC. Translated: CSVEGDRVSYEQYF.